This is a list of T cell receptor beta chains from one sample in a study of blood T cell repertoires in COVID-19. Some clones are missing from TCRdb's copy, which holds only in-frame ones; the method was immunoSEQ multiplex PCR. This sample carries 200,000 to 250,000 clones, just over 85% of them seen once, and the ten largest clones take around 1.5%. The sequenced sample was peripheral blood. These receptors all stem from a man younger than 35 with active or convalescent COVID-19. CDR3s include the opening cysteine and the closing phenylalanine or tryptophan.

V: TRBV5-6; CDR3: CASGGGDETQYF
V: TRBV5-6; CDR3: CASSLERSYRSYEQYF
V: TRBV9; CDR3: CASSAQGYNEQFF
V: TRBV5-1; CDR3: CASSLEAAGNEQFF
V: TRBV6-9; CDR3: CASSYLSGAAGHTQYF
V: TRBV19; CDR3: CAGRGVNGYTF
V: TRBV14; CDR3: CASSQGGPGLAGIDTQYF
V: TRBV5-4; CDR3: CASSVDRDYGYTF
V: TRBV7-9; CDR3: CASSPTGAGTTEAFF
V: TRBV18; CDR3: CASSPSAGEQYF
V: TRBV7-3; CDR3: CASSVLPGQGYNEQFF
V: TRBV9; CDR3: CASRPGQGATNEKLFF
V: TRBV4-1; CDR3: CASSQGSAGGPAGELFF
V: TRBV7-3; CDR3: CASSLIRGSGELFF
V: TRBV10-1; CDR3: CASSESSGSSAGELFF
V: TRBV11-2; CDR3: CASSTLAGSPLHF
V: TRBV10-1; CDR3: CASRGPVLTSGSTSSYNEQFF
V: TRBV5-4; CDR3: CASSPGQGGTDTQYF
V: TRBV9; CDR3: CASSVGGHGNSPLHF
V: TRBV7-6; CDR3: CASSAAATLLNEQFF
V: TRBV27; CDR3: CASSLVLSGDTEAFF
V: TRBV30; CDR3: CAWSYAGGTGNTIYF
V: TRBV29-1; CDR3: CRYRGTEDNEQFF
V: TRBV18; CDR3: CASSNPGLAGSSYNEQFF
V: TRBV10-2; CDR3: CASSGGTGSYEQYF
V: TRBV5-5; CDR3: CASSLEAAVYNSPLHF
V: TRBV19; CDR3: CASRSRDTDTQYF
V: TRBV6-5; CDR3: CATSTGGRETQYF